One and the same sample provided the 12 T cell receptor beta chains below, sequenced in a study of blood T cell repertoires in COVID-19. The repertoire was sequenced with immunoSEQ multiplex PCR; TCRdb's copy has only in-frame clones and lacks some. The sample yields approximately 350,000 clones, 80% to 90% seen once. Sequencing used PBMCs or T cells enriched from blood (not recorded which). The origin of the receptors is a man younger than 35 who had recovered from COVID-19.

This clone was seen just once. V and J are TRBV5-4 and TRBJ2-1; 12 nucleotides align to TRBD2. This CDR3 region has 20 residues. In germline, CDR1 is SGHNT, CDR2 YYREEE (reference sequence). Trimming at V came to 4 bases and at J to 0 bases, leaving 14 bases not matched to a gene. The CDR3 loop reads CASSPLPSGRARSSYNEQFF. Here the CDR3 DNA reads TGTGCCAGCAGCCCCCTCCCTAGCGGGAGGGCCAGGAGCTCCTACAATGAGCAGTTCTTC.

The chain recombines TRBV12-3 or TRBV12-4 with TRBJ2-1; a possible D gene is TRBD1 (5 bases). The CDR3 runs to 13 residues. V was trimmed by 4 bases and J by 4 bases, leaving 8 bases between them. The CDR3 DNA follows: TGTGCCAGCAGTTCTTCAGGGTACAATGAGCAGTTCTTC. Protein: CASSSSGYNEQFF.

This chain joins TRBV6-5 and TRBJ1-1; 7 positions match TRBD1. The V gene end was trimmed by 4 bases and the J gene end by 9 bases; junction bases not matched to a gene: 8. Germline CDR1 MNHEY, CDR2 SVGAGI. This CDR3 has 13 residues. The CDR3 sequence is CASSSTLQGQAFF. CDR3 nucleotide sequence: TGTGCCAGCAGTTCTACCCTACAGGGGCAAGCTTTCTTT.

This chain links TRBV18 with TRBJ1-6; D not certain. This CDR3 has 15 residues. In germline, CDR1 is KGHSH, CDR2 LQKENI. V was shortened by 2 bases and J by 9 bases, with 14 bases between the two germline ends. The CDR3 DNA follows: TGTGCCAGCTCACCAGAGATCTCCCTTAGTTCACCCCTCCACTTT. Translating gives CASSPEISLSSPLHF.

V gene TRBV6-2 or TRBV6-3 combines with J gene TRBJ1-1, with 7 bases that match TRBD1. The CDR3 loop spans 16 amino acids. The V gene's germline CDR1 is MNHEY and CDR2 SVGEGT. J was trimmed by 3 bases and V by 6 bases; bases with no gene match: 13. In nucleotides, the CDR3 is TGTGCCAGCAGCTGGGGCCCCGGGACAGTTCACACTGAAGCTTTCTTT. It specifies CASSWGPGTVHTEAFF.

This clone has more than one count but fewer than ten. Different DNA sequences within this sample yield the same CDR3. V is TRBV18 and J is TRBJ1-2; 7 bases are a match to TRBD1. Trimming cost V 3 bases and J 3 bases; bases outside gene matches: 1. The germline CDR1 and CDR2 sequences are KGHSH and LQKENI. The CDR3 is 13 amino acids. The CDR3 nucleotides read TGTGCCAGCTCACCCGACAGGGACTATGGCTACACCTTC. Protein product: CASSPDRDYGYTF.

V and J are TRBV9 and TRBJ1-6, with D uncertain. Trimming took off 0 bases at V and 6 bases at J, with 7 bases between the two ends. The CDR3 is 14 residues long. The germline gives CDR1 SGDLS, CDR2 YYNGEE. CDR3 region: CASSVDRSNSPLHF. CDR3 coding DNA: TGTGCCAGCAGCGTAGATCGGAGTAATTCACCCCTCCACTTT.

The V gene is TRBV5-1, the J gene TRBJ2-1; 7 positions match TRBD2. CDR1 and CDR2 (germline): SGHRS, YFSETQ. This CDR3 contains 17 residues. V was clipped by 1 base and J by 1 base; unmatched bases: 8. CDR3 in amino acids: CASSLSASGSSYNEQFF. The CDR3 DNA reads TGCGCCAGCAGCTTGTCGGCTAGCGGTTCGTCCTACAATGAGCAGTTCTTC.

The J gene is TRBJ2-2, the V gene TRBV9, with 7 bases matching TRBD2. The ends lost 3 bases at V and 6 bases at J; junction bases unmatched: 8. The CDR3 contains 15 residues. The germline V gene encodes CDR1 SGDLS and CDR2 YYNGEE. The CDR3 loop reads CASSGRAGVSGELFF. CDR3 DNA sequence: TGTGCCAGCAGCGGGAGGGCGGGAGTATCCGGGGAGCTGTTTTTT. Based on the CDR3 plus reference TRBV9 and TRBJ2-2, the full variable domain is DSGVTQTPKHLITATGQRVTLRCSPRSGDLSVYWYQQSLDQGLQFLIQYYNGEERAKGNILERFSAQQFPDLHSELNLSSLELGDSALYFCASSGRAGVSGELFFGEGSRLTVL.

CDR3 nucleotides: TGTGCCAGCAGCTCCCTCCCCGGTAACACTGAAGCTTTCTTT. This encodes CASSSLPGNTEAFF. The rearrangement uses TRBV7-2 and TRBJ1-1; D call uncertain. There are 14 residues in the CDR3. Germline loops: CDR1 SGHTA, CDR2 FQGNSA. V dropped 4 bases and J dropped 2 bases, with 11 bases sitting between them.

The V gene is TRBV3-1 (or the pseudogene TRBV3-2), the J gene TRBJ2-1, with 12 bases matching TRBD2. The V segment lost 4 bases and the J segment 7 bases; nucleotides outside the gene matches: 14. The CDR3 consists of 18 residues. The germline gives CDR1 LGHDT, CDR2 YNNKEL (reference sequence). This CDR3 is CASSPRLAGGLSVNEQFF. DNA for the CDR3: TGTGCCAGCAGCCCCCGTCTAGCGGGGGGGCTATCGGTAAATGAGCAGTTCTTC.

The CDR3 loop reads CASSVAPTGGGQYF. The CDR3 DNA is TGTGCCAGCAGCGTAGCACCCACCGGGGGTGGGCAGTACTTC. The V call is TRBV9, the J call TRBJ2-7; D perhaps matches TRBD2 (6 bases). Germline loops: CDR1 SGDLS, CDR2 YYNGEE. The CDR3 is 14 residues long. Trimming removed 0 bases at V and 9 bases at J, with 16 bases between.